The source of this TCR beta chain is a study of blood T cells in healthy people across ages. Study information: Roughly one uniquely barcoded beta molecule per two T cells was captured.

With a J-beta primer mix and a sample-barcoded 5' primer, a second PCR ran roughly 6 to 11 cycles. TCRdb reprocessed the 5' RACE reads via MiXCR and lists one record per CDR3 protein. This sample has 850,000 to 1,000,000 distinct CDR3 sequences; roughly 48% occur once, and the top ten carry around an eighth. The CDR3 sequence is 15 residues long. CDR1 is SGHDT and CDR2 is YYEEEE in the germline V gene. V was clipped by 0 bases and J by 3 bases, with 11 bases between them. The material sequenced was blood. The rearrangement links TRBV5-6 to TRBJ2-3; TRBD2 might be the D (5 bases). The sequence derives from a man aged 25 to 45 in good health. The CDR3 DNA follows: TGTGCCAGCAGCTTGGTGAGGGAACGGACAGATACGCAGTATTTT. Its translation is CASSLVRERTDTQYF.